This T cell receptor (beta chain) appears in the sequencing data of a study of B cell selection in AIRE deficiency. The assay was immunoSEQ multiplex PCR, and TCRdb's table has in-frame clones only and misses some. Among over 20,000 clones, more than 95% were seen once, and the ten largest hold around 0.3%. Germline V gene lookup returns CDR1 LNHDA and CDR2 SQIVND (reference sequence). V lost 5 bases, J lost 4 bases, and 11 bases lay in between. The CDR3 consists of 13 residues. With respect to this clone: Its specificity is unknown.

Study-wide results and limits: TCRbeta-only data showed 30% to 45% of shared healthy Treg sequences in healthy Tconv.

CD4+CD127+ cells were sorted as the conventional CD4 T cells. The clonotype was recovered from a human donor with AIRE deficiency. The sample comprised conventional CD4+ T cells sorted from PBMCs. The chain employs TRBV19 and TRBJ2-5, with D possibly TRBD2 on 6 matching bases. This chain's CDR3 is CASSEGRIETQYF. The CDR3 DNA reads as TGTGCCAGTAGTGAGGGGAGGATAGAGACCCAGTACTTC.